Below, 28 T cell receptor beta chains from the same sample are listed, as sequenced in a study of Ad26.COV2.S vaccination and SARS-CoV-2 variants. Noted treatment: approximately 18 received Ad26.COV2.S at low or high dose, single or two shots; 5 received placebo; per-sample allocation not given. The samples were gathered on day 63 after the first injection of vaccine or placebo. Here immunoSEQ multiplex PCR was the method, and the copy in TCRdb shows in-frame clones only, minus some. The sample includes 400,000 to 450,000 clones, 80% to 95% of them seen just once. Sequenced here: peripheral blood, sampled in a trial of Ad26.COV2.S vaccine versus placebo. The source is a person aged 18-65 years who received the Ad26.COV2.S COVID-19 vaccine or a placebo.

The genes are TRBV27 and TRBJ2-7; tentative D call: TRBD1 (5 bases). Looked up from germline, CDR1 is MNHEY and CDR2 is SMNVEV (reference sequence). Trimming stripped 3 bases from V and 2 bases from J, with 8 bases between. This CDR3 region has 13 residues. CDR3 nucleotide sequence: TGTGCCAGCAGTTTCGCAGGGCCCTACGAGCAGTACTTC. Translating it yields CASSFAGPYEQYF.

This CDR3 is CASSLISWQSSYEQYF. The CDR3 coding sequence is TGTGCCAGCAGCTTAATAAGTTGGCAGTCCTCCTACGAGCAGTACTTC. The chain combines TRBV7-2 with TRBJ2-7, with D uncertain. This CDR3 comprises 16 residues. In germline, CDR1 is SGHTA, CDR2 FQGNSA. Trimming stripped 2 bases from V and 0 bases from J, with 14 bases between.

The chain links TRBV3-1 (or the pseudogene TRBV3-2) to TRBJ2-7; D is ambiguous. CDR1 and CDR2 from the germline V gene are LGHDT and YNNKEL (reference sequence). V gave up 2 bases and J gave up 3 bases, with 5 bases separating them. The CDR3 is 12 residues long. Written as DNA, the CDR3 is TGTGCCAGCAGCCAAACTTTCTACGAGCAGTACTTC. This gives the protein CASSQTFYEQYF.

This clone was picked up a small number of times. The chain couples TRBV7-8 to TRBJ2-7; D is perhaps TRBD2 (5 bases). The CDR3 is 15 residues long. The V end lost 5 bases, the J end lost 3 bases, and 17 bases lay between the germline ends. The germline CDR1 and CDR2 sequences are SGHVS and FQNEAQ. The CDR3 sequence: CASSPTATTFYEQYF. The CDR3 DNA is TGTGCCAGCAGCCCCACCGCGACTACGTTCTACGAGCAGTACTTC. The variable domain in full, with the rest retrieved from reference TRBV7-8 and TRBJ2-7, is GAGVSQSPRYKVAKRGQDVALRCDPISGHVSLFWYQQALGQGPEFLTYFQNEAQLDKSGLPSDRFFAERPEGSVSTLKIQRTQQEDSAVYLCASSPTATTFYEQYFGPGTRLTVT.

The CDR3 DNA is TGTGCCAGCAGGACAGGGGATACCGGGGAGCTGTTTTTT. It codes for CASRTGDTGELFF. The chain carries TRBV6-5 and TRBJ2-2; 8 nucleotides line up with TRBD1. With V trimmed by 6 bases and J by 5 bases, 2 bases remained unmatched. CDR3 length: 13 residues. Germline V gene data show CDR1 as MNHEY and CDR2 as SVGAGI.

The chain uses TRBV27 and TRBJ1-3; D not resolved. The CDR3 runs to 15 residues. Germline-derived CDR1 and CDR2 are MNHEY and SMNVEV (reference sequence). With 0 bases removed from V and 0 bases from J, the gap between germline ends came to 6 bases. For the CDR3, the DNA is TGTGCCAGCAGTTTATCACAGTTCTCTGGAAACACCATATATTTT. This gives the protein CASSLSQFSGNTIYF.

The rearrangement joins TRBV12-5 to TRBJ2-2; no definite D call. The CDR3 runs to 13 residues. The germline V and J ends were trimmed by 0 bases and 6 bases, with 5 bases remaining between them. Germline V lookup: CDR1 LGHNT, CDR2 FRNRAP. This CDR3 is CASGLVLSGELFF. The CDR3 nucleotides are TGTGCTAGTGGTTTGGTCCTATCCGGGGAGCTGTTTTTT.

The rearrangement uses TRBV7-9 and TRBJ1-1; TRBD1 is a possible D gene (6 bases). The CDR3 covers 15 residues. The germline CDR1 and CDR2 sequences are SEHNR and FQNEAQ (reference sequence). V lost 3 bases, J lost 3 bases, and 14 bases lay in between. The CDR3, as DNA: TGTGCCAGCAGCTTCGGCAGGGGAGGGTACACTGAAGCTTTCTTT. Its protein product is CASSFGRGGYTEAFF. The full variable domain, its missing parts supplied by reference TRBV7-9 and TRBJ1-1, is DTGVSQNPRHKITKRGQNVTFRCDPISEHNRLYWYRQTLGQGPEFLTYFQNEAQLEKSRLLSDRFSAERPKGSFSTLEIQRTEQGDSAMYLCASSFGRGGYTEAFFGQGTRLTVV.

This clone occurred once. The rearrangement joins TRBV27 to TRBJ1-4, with D possibly TRBD1 on 6 matching bases. Germline-derived CDR1 and CDR2 are MNHEY and SMNVEV (reference sequence). Between the trimmed V and J ends, which lost 6 bases and 5 bases, there was a span of 16 bases. This CDR3 region has 15 residues. This CDR3 is CASSPRGNRNEKLFF. Written as DNA, the CDR3 is TGTGCCAGCAGCCCCAGGGGAAATAGGAATGAAAAACTGTTTTTT.

The chain joins TRBV11-3 to TRBJ2-1, with 10 nucleotides matching TRBD2. CDR1 is SGHNT and CDR2 is YENEEA in the germline V gene. This CDR3 is built from 16 residues. V lost 3 bases and J lost 6; bases outside the gene matches: 8. The CDR3 region is CASSFGAGGPFNEQFF. CDR3 DNA: TGTGCCAGCAGCTTTGGAGCGGGAGGGCCCTTCAATGAGCAGTTCTTC.

This chain joins TRBV5-6 and TRBJ2-6, with TRBD1 matching over 8 bases. The germline CDR1 and CDR2 sequences are SGHDT and YYEEEE. This CDR3 has 17 residues. Losses at the gene ends were 4 bases for V and 0 bases for J; bases not matched to a gene: 6. Written as DNA, the CDR3 is TGTGCCAGCAGCATCGGACAGGGCACCTCTGGGGCCAACGTCCTGACTTTC. Amino acids: CASSIGQGTSGANVLTF.

V is TRBV30 and J is TRBJ2-7; 8 bases map to TRBD2. Germline-derived CDR1 and CDR2 are GTSNPN and SVGIG (reference sequence). The CDR3 runs 14 residues. Germline trimming cut 0 bases from V and 4 bases from J; bases unmatched to any gene: 5. The CDR3: CAWSVAGGSYEQYF. The CDR3 DNA follows: TGTGCCTGGAGTGTGGCGGGGGGATCATACGAGCAGTACTTC.

The rearrangement links TRBV4-1 to TRBJ1-1; D is perhaps TRBD1 (5 bases). Germline lookup yields CDR1 MGHRA and CDR2 YSYEKL. Trimming shortened V by 3 bases and J by 5 bases, and 10 bases separated the two germline ends. The CDR3 is made up of 13 amino acids. DNA of the CDR3: TGCGCCAGCAGCCAGATCGGGGGAACTGAAGCTTTCTTT. Its protein product is CASSQIGGTEAFF.

This clone has just one count. CDR3 coding DNA: TGTGCCAGCAGTTCCGGGACTAGCGGGACTTGGGACACAGATACGCAGTATTTT. Protein product: CASSSGTSGTWDTDTQYF. The chain uses TRBV6-2 or TRBV6-3 and TRBJ2-3; 13 bases map to TRBD2. Unmatched junction bases numbered 9, after V lost 4 bases and J lost 2 bases. This CDR3 has 18 residues. Germline V CDR1 and CDR2: MNHEY, SVGEGT.

This rearrangement joins TRBV4-3 to TRBJ2-7, with TRBD2 identical over 8 bases. Unmatched junction bases numbered 7, after V lost 0 bases and J lost 3 bases. Germline V gives CDR1 LGHNA, CDR2 YSLEER. This CDR3 region has 16 residues. The chain's CDR3 is CASSQDFSGSIYEQYF. The CDR3 region has the DNA TGCGCCAGCAGCCAAGACTTCAGCGGGAGTATCTACGAGCAGTACTTC.

The chain couples TRBV4-3 to TRBJ2-1; 9 bases align to TRBD2. The ends lost 1 base at V and 7 bases at J; junction bases unmatched: 5. The CDR3 loop spans 15 amino acids. Germline loops: CDR1 LGHNA, CDR2 YSLEER. The CDR3 bases are TGCGCCAGCAGCCAAGTGGCGGGAGGGTGGAATGAGCAGTTCTTC. Its protein product is CASSQVAGGWNEQFF.

This chain uses TRBV27 with TRBJ2-7; D not resolved. V lost 2 bases and J 2 bases, leaving 7 bases between the germline ends. This CDR3 is 13 amino acids long. The germline CDR1 and CDR2 sequences are MNHEY and SMNVEV (reference sequence). CDR3 in amino acids: CASSLRITYEQYF. The DNA of the CDR3 is TGTGCCAGCAGTTTAAGGATTACCTACGAGCAGTACTTC.

The rearrangement links TRBV7-3 to TRBJ2-1; 16 bases match TRBD2. CDR3 length equals 18 residues. The V gene end was trimmed by 4 bases and the J gene end by 7 bases; junction bases not matched to a gene: 10. Germline loops: CDR1 SGHTA, CDR2 FQGTGA. The CDR3 loop reads CASSSHAGTSGRENEQFF. Written as DNA, the CDR3 is TGTGCCAGCAGCTCCCATGCGGGGACTAGCGGGAGGGAAAATGAGCAGTTCTTC.

The rearrangement joins TRBV9 to TRBJ2-7; D unresolved. This CDR3 has 14 residues. Deletions cut 3 bases from V and 4 bases from J, with 14 bases between. Germline assignment: CDR1 SGDLS and CDR2 YYNGEE. In DNA form, the CDR3 reads TGTGCCAGCAGCGAGAGTATCACGAAATACGAGCAGTACTTC. It is translated as CASSESITKYEQYF. Full variable domain (outside the CDR3, taken from reference TRBV9 and TRBJ2-7): DSGVTQTPKHLITATGQRVTLRCSPRSGDLSVYWYQQSLDQGLQFLIQYYNGEERAKGNILERFSAQQFPDLHSELNLSSLELGDSALYFCASSESITKYEQYFGPGTRLTVT.

The count of this clone is one. This chain links TRBV11-2 with TRBJ2-7, with D possibly TRBD2 on 6 matching bases. Germline V gene data show CDR1 as SGHAT and CDR2 as FQNNGV. This CDR3 is 13 amino acids long. V lost 1 base and J 5 bases, leaving 9 bases between the germline ends. The DNA of the CDR3 is TGTGCCAGCAGCTTAGCGACTAGTCACGAGCAGTACTTC. This codes for CASSLATSHEQYF.

The CDR3 reads CASSLRGGQTEAFF. CDR3 in DNA: TGTGCCAGCAGTCTAAGGGGGGGACAGACTGAAGCTTTCTTT. V is TRBV27 and J is TRBJ1-1; 7 nucleotides agree with TRBD1. The CDR3 sequence is 14 residues long. V was clipped by 5 bases and J by 5 bases; unmatched bases: 8. In germline, CDR1 is MNHEY, CDR2 SMNVEV (reference sequence).

The chain has TRBV19 and TRBJ2-1; 8 bases line up with TRBD1. The V segment lost 4 bases and the J segment 8 bases; nucleotides outside the gene matches: 10. Germline V lookup: CDR1 LNHDA, CDR2 SQIVND (reference sequence). This CDR3 spans 15 amino acids. The CDR3 loop is CASSTGQGFVYEQFF. The CDR3 DNA reads TGTGCCAGTAGTACAGGACAGGGATTCGTCTATGAGCAGTTCTTC.

This clone was seen a single time. The chain recombines TRBV9 with TRBJ2-1; weak D call: TRBD1 (6 bases). Germline lookup yields CDR1 SGDLS and CDR2 YYNGEE. The CDR3 totals 16 residues. Trimming took off 3 bases at V and 1 base at J, with 14 bases between the two ends. The CDR3 loop is CASSARQVSSYNEQFF. In nucleotides, the CDR3 is TGTGCCAGCAGCGCCCGACAGGTCTCATCCTACAATGAGCAGTTCTTC. Combining the CDR3 with reference TRBV9 and TRBJ2-1 gives the whole variable domain DSGVTQTPKHLITATGQRVTLRCSPRSGDLSVYWYQQSLDQGLQFLIQYYNGEERAKGNILERFSAQQFPDLHSELNLSSLELGDSALYFCASSARQVSSYNEQFFGPGTRLTVL.

The chain combines TRBV4-3 with TRBJ2-1; TRBD2 matches at 14 bases. The CDR3 has 17 amino acids. The trim removed 3 bases at V and 3 bases at J, leaving 4 bases unmatched. CDR1 is LGHNA, CDR2 YSLEER, per germline. CDR3 bases: TGCGCCAGCAGCCACGGGACTAGCGGGAGTGTCTACAATGAGCAGTTCTTC. It codes for CASSHGTSGSVYNEQFF.

This chain links TRBV7-9 with TRBJ2-7; 8 bases match TRBD2. The trim removed 5 bases at V and 0 bases at J, leaving 12 bases unmatched. The CDR3 extends over 17 amino acids. Per germline, CDR1 SEHNR and CDR2 FQNEAQ (reference sequence). In DNA, the CDR3 is TGTGCCAGCAGCCGCAGTGGATTAGCGGGAAGCTCCTACGAGCAGTACTTC. Translation gives CASSRSGLAGSSYEQYF. Using reference TRBV7-9 and TRBJ2-7 for the parts outside the CDR3, the full variable domain is DTGVSQNPRHKITKRGQNVTFRCDPISEHNRLYWYRQTLGQGPEFLTYFQNEAQLEKSRLLSDRFSAERPKGSFSTLEIQRTEQGDSAMYLCASSRSGLAGSSYEQYFGPGTRLTVT.

The genes are TRBV10-3 and TRBJ2-7; no definite D call. From germline, CDR1 is ENHRY and CDR2 SYGVKD. Trimming pared 6 bases from V and 3 bases from J, leaving 12 bases between. This CDR3 has 13 amino acids. CDR3: CAIRDGTNYEQYF. The CDR3 region has the DNA TGTGCCATCAGGGACGGTACGAACTACGAGCAGTACTTC.

This rearrangement joins TRBV6-5 to TRBJ1-5; D is uncertain. Germline CDR1 and CDR2: MNHEY and SVGAGI. V lost 5 bases, J lost 6 bases, and 8 bases lay in between. This CDR3 spans 12 amino acids. The DNA for the CDR3 is TGTGCCAGCAGTCCCATCGGTCAGCCCCAGCATTTT. Translated: CASSPIGQPQHF.

The V and J genes are TRBV19 and TRBJ2-7; 7 bases agree with TRBD2. The J segment lost 0 bases and the V segment lost 5 bases, leaving 10 bases of the junction unmatched. Germline V gene sequence: CDR1 LNHDA, CDR2 SQIVND (reference sequence). This CDR3 region has 16 residues. The CDR3 DNA sequence: TGTGCCAGTAGTGAAGGGAGCGGGATACACTCCTACGAGCAGTACTTC. Encoded protein: CASSEGSGIHSYEQYF.